This passage covers 3 T cell receptor beta chains from one sample sequenced in a study of cytomegalovirus exposure and HLA in healthy donors. Vbeta (60) and Jbeta (13) primers were used in the PCR. The repertoire was sequenced with immunoSEQ multiplex PCR; TCRdb's copy has only in-frame clones and lacks some. The sample yields 120,000 or so clones, about 81% seen once. Sequencing used PBMCs. The receptors come from a woman in her 50s in good health and CMV-seropositive.

The chain uses TRBV25-1 and TRBJ2-5, with D perhaps TRBD1 (5 bases). CDR1 is MGHDK, CDR2 SYGVNS, per germline. The CDR3 consists of 13 residues. V shed 7 bases and J shed 4 bases, with 13 bases lying between them. This chain's CDR3 is CASILQGGETQYF. The CDR3 DNA follows: TGTGCCAGCATATTGCAGGGTGGAGAGACCCAGTACTTC.

The chain combines TRBV5-1 with TRBJ1-2, with D possibly matching TRBD1 (6 bases). The V end was cut by 0 bases, the J end by 4 bases, with 25 bases between. CDR1 is SGHRS, CDR2 YFSETQ, per germline. This CDR3 region has 19 residues. For the CDR3, the DNA is TGCGCCAGCAGCTTGGTTCCGGGACACGGGGTCCAGGGGTCCTATGGCTACACCTTC. The encoded protein is CASSLVPGHGVQGSYGYTF.

This rearrangement joins TRBV5-1 to TRBJ2-3; TRBD2 matches at 8 bases. The CDR3 totals 15 residues. Germline CDR1 SGHRS, CDR2 YFSETQ. After removal of 2 bases from V and 5 bases from J, the junction contained 7 bases not matched to a gene. The CDR3 DNA follows: TGCGCCAGCAGCTTCTACGGGGGGGCCCAAGATACGCAGTATTTT. It encodes CASSFYGGAQDTQYF. Variable domain in full (rest from reference TRBV5-1 and TRBJ2-3): KAGVTQTPRYLIKTRGQQVTLSCSPISGHRSVSWYQQTPGQGLQFLFEYFSETQRNKGNFPGRFSGRQFSNSRSEMNVSTLELGDSALYLCASSFYGGAQDTQYFGPGTRLTVL.